One and the same sample provided the 26 T cell receptor beta chains below, sequenced in a study of blood T cell repertoires in COVID-19. The table came from immunoSEQ multiplex PCR; TCRdb's copy has only in-frame clones and leaves some out. The sample shows about 58,000 clones, roughly 79% of them seen only once. Sequenced input: peripheral blood. The receptors were gathered from a human donor in a cohort sampled during active COVID-19.

This chain joins TRBV3-1 (or the pseudogene TRBV3-2) and TRBJ2-7, with 8 bases fitting TRBD2. Looked up from germline, CDR1 is LGHDT and CDR2 is YNNKEL (reference sequence). V gave up 2 bases and J gave up 2 bases; unmatched junction bases: 14. CDR3 length: 18 residues. CDR3 sequence (DNA): TGTGCCAGCAGCCAACGGACAGATGGGGGTAGCGGGGCCTACGAGCAGTACTTC. Residues: CASSQRTDGGSGAYEQYF.

The rearrangement uses TRBV5-6 and TRBJ1-2, with D possibly matching TRBD1 (5 bases). Trimming removed 3 bases at V and 5 bases at J, with 20 bases between. The CDR3 has 16 residues. The germline V gene encodes CDR1 SGHDT and CDR2 YYEEEE. This chain's CDR3 is CASSSSGEGKGYGYTF. CDR3 DNA: TGTGCCAGCAGCTCTTCCGGGGAGGGAAAGGGGTATGGCTACACCTTC.

V usage is TRBV9 and J usage is TRBJ1-2, with TRBD1 identical over 10 bases. CDR1 SGDLS and CDR2 YYNGEE come from the germline V gene. CDR3 length: 17 amino acids. With V trimmed by 0 bases and J by 6 bases, 11 bases remained unmatched. CDR3 nucleotides: TGTGCCAGCAGCGTAGGGGACAGGGGCGAAGTATTGAATGGCTACACCTTC. It codes for CASSVGDRGEVLNGYTF.

This clone is medium-sized within its sample. The V gene is TRBV4-3, the J gene TRBJ2-2, with 8 bases lining up with TRBD2. Unmatched junction bases numbered 10, after V lost 0 bases and J lost 7 bases. The germline gives CDR1 LGHNA, CDR2 YSLEER. The CDR3 totals 17 residues. CDR3 nucleotide sequence: TGCGCCAGCAGCCAAGATCATTCGGCGGGGGGTAACGGGGAGCTGTTTTTT. It specifies CASSQDHSAGGNGELFF.

CDR3 coding DNA: TGTGCCACCAGTGATTCTGGCAGGGCGTACATTCAGTACTTC. Its translation: CATSDSGRAYIQYF. The chain combines TRBV24-1 with TRBJ2-4; D possibly corresponds to TRBD1 (5 bases). Germline V lookup: CDR1 KGHDR, CDR2 SFDVKD. The length of the CDR3 is 14 residues. Trimming cost V 2 bases and J 8 bases, with 12 bases left between them.

V gene TRBV19 combines with J gene TRBJ2-7, with a possible D match to TRBD1 (5 bases). V was shortened by 3 bases and J by 5 bases, with 14 bases between the two germline ends. Germline V gene sequence: CDR1 LNHDA, CDR2 SQIVND (reference sequence). The CDR3 has 14 amino acids. CDR3 DNA: TGTGCCAGTAGTATCGCAGGGCACGAGGACGAGCAGTACTTC. Translated: CASSIAGHEDEQYF.

This clone was observed a single time. The genes are TRBV19 and TRBJ1-2; D is perhaps TRBD1 (6 bases). Trimming took 5 bases from V and 8 from J, leaving 18 bases between them. Per germline, CDR1 LNHDA and CDR2 SQIVND (reference sequence). This CDR3 comprises 14 residues. CDR3 residues: CASSQRQAARGYTF. For the CDR3, the DNA is TGTGCCAGTAGTCAGAGACAGGCCGCACGCGGCTACACCTTC.

The CDR3 DNA follows: TGTGCCAGCAGCTTACATCTTCCGGGGGGTCAGGGCTACACCTTC. As protein: CASSLHLPGGQGYTF. The chain uses TRBV7-2 and TRBJ1-2; weak D call: TRBD1 (5 bases). Trimming removed 2 bases from V and 8 bases from J, with 18 bases in between. The CDR3 is 15 residues long. CDR1 and CDR2 from the germline V gene are SGHTA and FQGNSA.

The chain combines TRBV7-8 with TRBJ1-4; 12 bases fit TRBD1. The CDR3 runs 15 residues. The trim removed 6 bases at V and 7 bases at J, leaving 6 bases unmatched. Germline lookup yields CDR1 SGHVS and CDR2 FQNEAQ. DNA of the CDR3: TGTGCCAGCAGAAGGGGGGGACAGGGGGCTGAAAAACTGTTTTTT. The encoded protein is CASRRGGQGAEKLFF.

This chain connects TRBV7-9 to TRBJ2-7, with 10 bases matching TRBD1. The J segment lost 5 bases and the V segment lost 2 bases, leaving 12 bases of the junction unmatched. Germline CDR1 SEHNR, CDR2 FQNEAQ (reference sequence). The CDR3 runs 17 residues. The CDR3 DNA is TGTGCCAGCAGCTTAAGGCGTACGGGACAGGGGTCCCACGAGCAGTACTTC. This sequence encodes CASSLRRTGQGSHEQYF. The variable domain in full, with the rest retrieved from reference TRBV7-9 and TRBJ2-7, is DTGVSQNPRHKITKRGQNVTFRCDPISEHNRLYWYRQTLGQGPEFLTYFQNEAQLEKSRLLSDRFSAERPKGSFSTLEIQRTEQGDSAMYLCASSLRRTGQGSHEQYFGPGTRLTVT.

The gene calls are TRBV5-6 and TRBJ1-1, with 9 bases fitting TRBD1. Germline trimming cut 4 bases from V and 11 bases from J; bases unmatched to any gene: 18. CDR3 length: 16 residues. CDR1 and CDR2 (germline): SGHDT, YYEEEE. The CDR3 DNA follows: TGTGCCAGCAGCCTGGGGGAACCGGGACAGGGCCATGCGGCTTTCTTT. It is translated as CASSLGEPGQGHAAFF.

The rearrangement links TRBV3-1 (or the pseudogene TRBV3-2) to TRBJ1-1; 7 nucleotides align to TRBD1. The CDR3 runs 16 residues. CDR1 and CDR2 from the germline V gene are LGHDT and YNNKEL (reference sequence). With 6 bases clipped from V and 1 base from J, the junction kept 11 bases outside the gene matches. This chain's CDR3 is CASRPLIQGTNTEAFF. The CDR3 DNA reads TGTGCCAGCAGACCCCTAATACAGGGGACGAACACTGAAGCTTTCTTT.

This chain joins TRBV11-2 and TRBJ2-7; D is unclear. The CDR3 is 13 amino acids. V lost 1 base and J 1 base, leaving 5 bases between the germline ends. The germline V gene has CDR1 SGHAT and CDR2 FQNNGV. This CDR3 is CASSLGPSYEQYF. The CDR3 bases are TGTGCCAGCAGCTTAGGGCCTTCCTACGAGCAGTACTTC.

V gene TRBV11-2 combines with J gene TRBJ2-5; 7 bases align to TRBD2. The germline CDR1 and CDR2 sequences are SGHAT and FQNNGV. Losses at the gene ends were 1 base for V and 2 bases for J; bases not matched to a gene: 7. The CDR3 is made up of 16 amino acids. CDR3 protein: CASSLVLGGVQETQYF. The CDR3 DNA reads TGTGCCAGCAGCTTAGTTTTGGGGGGGGTGCAAGAGACCCAGTACTTC. Using reference TRBV11-2 and TRBJ2-5 for the parts outside the CDR3, the full variable domain is EAGVAQSPRYKIIEKRQSVAFWCNPISGHATLYWYQQILGQGPKLLIQFQNNGVVDDSQLPKDRFSAERLKGVDSTLKIQPAKLEDSAVYLCASSLVLGGVQETQYFGPGTRLLVL.

J is TRBJ2-2 and V is TRBV4-3; D possibly corresponds to TRBD2 (5 bases). Trimming removed 0 bases from V and 5 bases from J, with 19 bases in between. CDR3 length: 18 amino acids. In germline, CDR1 is LGHNA, CDR2 YSLEER. In DNA form, the CDR3 reads TGCGCCAGCAGCCAAGAAGGCGGGTTGGCGTTAATTACCGGGGAGCTGTTTTTT. It specifies CASSQEGGLALITGELFF.

J is TRBJ2-7 and V is TRBV9; 8 bases are shared with TRBD1. The CDR3 length is 15 residues. V was clipped by 1 base and J by 0 bases; unmatched bases: 3. Looked up from germline, CDR1 is SGDLS and CDR2 is YYNGEE. The CDR3 nucleotides are TGTGCCAGCAGCGTAACAGGGGGACACTCCTACGAGCAGTACTTC. Its protein product is CASSVTGGHSYEQYF.

The sample holds one count of this clone. The rearrangement joins TRBV5-4 to TRBJ2-7; 12 bases match TRBD2. Germline V gives CDR1 SGHNT, CDR2 YYREEE (reference sequence). This CDR3 has 15 residues. Trimming removed 5 bases from V and 4 bases from J; junction bases left unmatched: 7. CDR3 sequence reads: CASSRTSGDFYEQYF. Written as DNA, the CDR3 is TGTGCCAGCAGTAGGACTAGCGGGGATTTTTACGAGCAGTACTTC.

The chain has TRBV10-3 and TRBJ1-5, with a possible D match to TRBD1 (5 bases). V was pared by 0 bases and J by 2 bases, with 8 bases between. CDR3 length: 15 residues. CDR1 is ENHRY and CDR2 is SYGVKD in the germline V gene. This chain's CDR3 is CAISESGAGNQPQHF. The CDR3 nucleotides are TGTGCCATCAGTGAGTCAGGGGCGGGCAATCAGCCCCAGCATTTT.

The chain recombines TRBV7-2 with TRBJ1-2, with 12 bases lining up with TRBD1. V was pared by 5 bases and J by 1 base, with 5 bases of the junction left unmatched. The germline V gene encodes CDR1 SGHTA and CDR2 FQGNSA. The CDR3 has 16 amino acids. The CDR3 sequence is CASSARDRGRNYGYTF. The CDR3 DNA is TGTGCCAGCAGCGCCCGGGACAGGGGGCGTAACTATGGCTACACCTTC.

The chain combines TRBV6-2 or TRBV6-3 with TRBJ2-1; D remains unclear. CDR3 length: 18 amino acids. In germline, CDR1 is MNHEY, CDR2 SVGEGT. V lost 2 bases to trimming and J lost 0 bases, with 17 bases between them. The CDR3 here is CASSYPFSELGSYNEQFF. CDR3 bases: TGTGCCAGCAGTTACCCCTTCAGCGAACTGGGCTCCTACAATGAGCAGTTCTTC.

The sample holds a few counts of this clone. V usage is TRBV10-1 and J usage is TRBJ2-7, with a possible D match to TRBD1 (6 bases). This CDR3 comprises 14 residues. Germline CDR1 reads WNHNN; CDR2 reads SYGVQD (reference sequence). V was pared by 4 bases and J by 3 bases, with 13 bases between. The CDR3 DNA reads as TGCGCCAGCAGTGGACAGGCCGGGGTCTACGAGCAGTACTTC. Translation: CASSGQAGVYEQYF.

The rearrangement joins TRBV6-5 to TRBJ2-7; 11 bases align to TRBD1. V shed 10 bases and J 5 bases; nucleotides not matched to a gene: 10. CDR3 size: 14 residues. Looked up from germline, CDR1 is MNHEY and CDR2 is SVGAGI. The CDR3 reads CATRTGGRVNEQYF. The DNA of the CDR3 is TGTGCCACTCGGACAGGGGGCAGAGTAAACGAGCAGTACTTC.

The chain links TRBV19 to TRBJ1-2; a weak D match, TRBD1 (6 bases). Germline assignment: CDR1 LNHDA and CDR2 SQIVND (reference sequence). The ends were cut back, 7 bases at V and 0 bases at J, with 18 bases in the middle. The CDR3 extends over 16 amino acids. The CDR3 sequence is CASTQIGQPANYGYTF. The CDR3, as DNA: TGTGCCAGTACCCAGATAGGACAGCCAGCTAACTATGGCTACACCTTC.

Comments on this clone: Different DNA sequences within this sample yield the same CDR3. The rearrangement joins TRBV5-1 to TRBJ2-7, with 9 bases fitting TRBD2. The germline V gene has CDR1 SGHRS and CDR2 YFSETQ. V lost 2 bases, J lost 2 bases, and 2 bases stayed unmatched. This CDR3 is built from 14 residues. The CDR3 sequence: CASSFSGGAYEQYF. The CDR3 DNA reads as TGCGCCAGCAGCTTTAGCGGGGGCGCCTACGAGCAGTACTTC.

The V and J genes are TRBV7-2 and TRBJ1-1, with D possibly being TRBD1 (6 bases). Germline-derived CDR1 and CDR2 are SGHTA and FQGNSA. Trimming stripped 4 bases from V and 4 bases from J, with 10 bases between. The CDR3 spans 13 residues. The CDR3 sequence is CASSSGVPTEAFF. As DNA, the CDR3 is TGTGCCAGCAGCTCAGGGGTCCCCACTGAAGCTTTCTTT.

The chain employs TRBV7-9 and TRBJ1-1; D is uncertain. The germline gives CDR1 SEHNR, CDR2 FQNEAQ (reference sequence). There are 13 residues in the CDR3. Trimming took off 2 bases at V and 1 base at J, with 5 bases between the two ends. The CDR3: CASSLIQNTEAFF. DNA for the CDR3: TGTGCCAGCAGCTTAATTCAGAACACTGAAGCTTTCTTT.